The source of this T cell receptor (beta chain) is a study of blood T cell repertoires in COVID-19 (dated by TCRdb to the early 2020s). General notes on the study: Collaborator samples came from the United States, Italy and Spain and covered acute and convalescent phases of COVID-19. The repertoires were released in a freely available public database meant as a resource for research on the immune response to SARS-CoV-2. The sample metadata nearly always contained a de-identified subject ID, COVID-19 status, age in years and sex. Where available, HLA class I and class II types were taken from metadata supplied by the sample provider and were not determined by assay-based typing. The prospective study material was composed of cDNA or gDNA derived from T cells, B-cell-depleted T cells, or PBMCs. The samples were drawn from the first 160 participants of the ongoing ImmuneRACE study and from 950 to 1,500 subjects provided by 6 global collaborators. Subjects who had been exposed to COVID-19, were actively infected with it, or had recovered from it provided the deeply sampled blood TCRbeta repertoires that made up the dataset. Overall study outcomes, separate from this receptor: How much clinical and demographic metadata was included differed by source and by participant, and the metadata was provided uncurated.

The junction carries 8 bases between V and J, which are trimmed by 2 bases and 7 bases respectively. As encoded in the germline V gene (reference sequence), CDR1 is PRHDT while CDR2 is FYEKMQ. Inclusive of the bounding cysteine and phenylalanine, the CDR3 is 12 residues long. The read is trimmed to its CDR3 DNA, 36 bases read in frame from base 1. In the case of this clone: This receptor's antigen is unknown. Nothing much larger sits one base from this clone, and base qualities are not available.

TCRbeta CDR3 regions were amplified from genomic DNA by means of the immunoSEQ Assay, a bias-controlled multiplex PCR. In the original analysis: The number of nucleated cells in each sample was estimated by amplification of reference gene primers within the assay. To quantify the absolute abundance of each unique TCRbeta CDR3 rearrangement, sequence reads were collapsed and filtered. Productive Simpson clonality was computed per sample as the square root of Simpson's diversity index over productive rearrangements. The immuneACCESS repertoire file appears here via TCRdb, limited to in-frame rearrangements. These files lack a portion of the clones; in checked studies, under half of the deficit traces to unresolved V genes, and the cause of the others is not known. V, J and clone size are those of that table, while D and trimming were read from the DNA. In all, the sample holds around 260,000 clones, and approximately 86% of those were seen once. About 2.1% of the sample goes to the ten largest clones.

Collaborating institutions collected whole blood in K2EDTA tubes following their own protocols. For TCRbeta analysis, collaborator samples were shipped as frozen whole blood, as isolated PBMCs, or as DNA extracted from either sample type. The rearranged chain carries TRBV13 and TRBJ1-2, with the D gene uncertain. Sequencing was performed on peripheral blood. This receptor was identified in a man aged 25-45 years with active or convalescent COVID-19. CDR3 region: CASSLTVSGYTF. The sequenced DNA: TGTGCCAGCAGCTTAACAGTTAGTGGCTACACCTTC.